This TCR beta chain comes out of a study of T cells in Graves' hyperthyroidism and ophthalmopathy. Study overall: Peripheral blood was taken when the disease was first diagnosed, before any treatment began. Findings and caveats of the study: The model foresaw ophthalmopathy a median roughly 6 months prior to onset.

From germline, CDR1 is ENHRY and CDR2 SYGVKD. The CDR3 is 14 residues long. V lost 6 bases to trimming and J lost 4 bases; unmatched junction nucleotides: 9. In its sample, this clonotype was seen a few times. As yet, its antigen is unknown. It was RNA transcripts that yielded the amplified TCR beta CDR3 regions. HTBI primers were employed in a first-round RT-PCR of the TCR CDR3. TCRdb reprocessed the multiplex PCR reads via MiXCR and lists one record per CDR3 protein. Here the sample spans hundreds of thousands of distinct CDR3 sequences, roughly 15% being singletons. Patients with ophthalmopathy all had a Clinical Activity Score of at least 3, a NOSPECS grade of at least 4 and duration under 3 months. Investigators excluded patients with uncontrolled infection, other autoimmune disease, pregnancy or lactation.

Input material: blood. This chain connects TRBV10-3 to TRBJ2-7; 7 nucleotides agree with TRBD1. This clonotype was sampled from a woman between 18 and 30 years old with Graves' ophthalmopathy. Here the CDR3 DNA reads TGTGCCATCAGGCCCGGGGACAGAAAATACGAGCAGTACTTC. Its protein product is CAIRPGDRKYEQYF.